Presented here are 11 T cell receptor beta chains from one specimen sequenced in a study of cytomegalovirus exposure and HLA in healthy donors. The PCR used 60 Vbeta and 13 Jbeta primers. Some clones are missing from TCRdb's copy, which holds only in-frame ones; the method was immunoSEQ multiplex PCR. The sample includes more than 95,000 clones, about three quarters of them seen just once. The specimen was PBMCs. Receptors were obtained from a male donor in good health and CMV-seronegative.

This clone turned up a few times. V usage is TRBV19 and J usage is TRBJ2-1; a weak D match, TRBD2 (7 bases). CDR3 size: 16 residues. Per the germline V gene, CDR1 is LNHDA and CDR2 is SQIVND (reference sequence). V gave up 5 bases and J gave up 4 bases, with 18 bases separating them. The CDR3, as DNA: TGTGCCAGTAGTGTCCTAGCGGTCCAGGGGTACAATGAGCAGTTCTTC. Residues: CASSVLAVQGYNEQFF.

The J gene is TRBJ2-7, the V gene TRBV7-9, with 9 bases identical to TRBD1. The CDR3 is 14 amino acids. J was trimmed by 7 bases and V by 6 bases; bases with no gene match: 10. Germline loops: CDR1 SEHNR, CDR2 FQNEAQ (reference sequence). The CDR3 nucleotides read TGTGCCAGCAGGCCCGGGACAGGGTCTCTGGAGCAGTACTTC. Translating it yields CASRPGTGSLEQYF.

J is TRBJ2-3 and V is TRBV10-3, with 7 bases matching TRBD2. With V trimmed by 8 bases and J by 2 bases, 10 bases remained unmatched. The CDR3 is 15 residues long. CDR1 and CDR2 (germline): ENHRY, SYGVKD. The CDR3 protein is CAISLSGPPTDTQYF. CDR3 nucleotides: TGTGCCATCTCCCTTAGCGGGCCGCCCACAGATACGCAGTATTTT.

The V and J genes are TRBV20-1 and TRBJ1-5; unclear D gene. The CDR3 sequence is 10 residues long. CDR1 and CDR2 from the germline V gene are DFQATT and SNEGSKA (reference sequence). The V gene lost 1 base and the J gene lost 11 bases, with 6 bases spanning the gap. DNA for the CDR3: TGCAGTGCTAGAGGTGAGGCCCAGCATTTT. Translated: CSARGEAQHF.

In nucleotides, the CDR3 is TGTGCCTGGAGTGTATCTGCTACCTCAGATACGCAGTATTTT. Its translation is CAWSVSATSDTQYF. The chain has TRBV30 and TRBJ2-3; D gene ambiguous. Trimming left V 0 bases short and J 4 bases short, with 11 bases between. CDR1 and CDR2 (germline): GTSNPN, SVGIG (reference sequence). The length of the CDR3 is 14 residues.

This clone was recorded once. CDR3 sequence: CAISESISVRETQYF. DNA for the CDR3: TGTGCCATCAGTGAGTCTATTAGCGTTCGGGAGACCCAGTACTTC. V gene TRBV10-3 combines with J gene TRBJ2-5; a weak D match, TRBD2 (5 bases). The CDR3 extends over 15 amino acids. Trimming took 0 bases from V and 5 from J, leaving 13 bases between them. Germline V gene sequence: CDR1 ENHRY, CDR2 SYGVKD.

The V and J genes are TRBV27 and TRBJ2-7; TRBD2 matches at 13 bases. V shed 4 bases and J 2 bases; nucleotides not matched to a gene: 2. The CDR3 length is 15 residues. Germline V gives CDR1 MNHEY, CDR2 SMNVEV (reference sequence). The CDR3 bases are TGTGCCAGCAGTTGGACTAGCGGGAGCACCTACGAGCAGTACTTC. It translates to CASSWTSGSTYEQYF.

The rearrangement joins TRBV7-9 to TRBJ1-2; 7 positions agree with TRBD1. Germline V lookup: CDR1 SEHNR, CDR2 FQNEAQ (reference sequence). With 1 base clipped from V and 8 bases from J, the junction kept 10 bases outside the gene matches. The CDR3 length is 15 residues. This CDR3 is CASSLDFGTAEGYTF. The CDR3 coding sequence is TGTGCCAGCAGCTTAGATTTCGGGACAGCGGAGGGCTACACCTTC.

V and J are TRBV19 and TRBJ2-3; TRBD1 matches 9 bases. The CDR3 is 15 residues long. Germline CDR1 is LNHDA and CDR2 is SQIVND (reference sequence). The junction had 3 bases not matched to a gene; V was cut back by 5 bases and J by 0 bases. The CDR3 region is CASSLGTGSTDTQYF. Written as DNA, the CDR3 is TGTGCCAGTAGTCTCGGGACAGGGAGCACAGATACGCAGTATTTT.

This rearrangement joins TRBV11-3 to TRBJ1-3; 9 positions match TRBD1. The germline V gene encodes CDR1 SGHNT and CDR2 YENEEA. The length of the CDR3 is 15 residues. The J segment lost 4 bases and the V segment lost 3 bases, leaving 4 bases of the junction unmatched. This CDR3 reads CASSFSGTGGNTIYF. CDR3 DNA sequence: TGTGCCAGCAGCTTTTCCGGGACAGGGGGAAACACCATATATTTT.

CDR3 amino acids: CASLSTGGSGYEKLFF. CDR3 DNA sequence: TGTGCCAGTCTTAGTACAGGGGGCTCAGGTTATGAAAAACTGTTTTTT. V is TRBV28 and J is TRBJ1-4; 9 nucleotides match TRBD1. Unmatched junction bases numbered 14, after V lost 9 bases and J lost 6 bases. The CDR3 covers 16 residues. Germline CDR1 is MDHEN and CDR2 is SYDVKM.